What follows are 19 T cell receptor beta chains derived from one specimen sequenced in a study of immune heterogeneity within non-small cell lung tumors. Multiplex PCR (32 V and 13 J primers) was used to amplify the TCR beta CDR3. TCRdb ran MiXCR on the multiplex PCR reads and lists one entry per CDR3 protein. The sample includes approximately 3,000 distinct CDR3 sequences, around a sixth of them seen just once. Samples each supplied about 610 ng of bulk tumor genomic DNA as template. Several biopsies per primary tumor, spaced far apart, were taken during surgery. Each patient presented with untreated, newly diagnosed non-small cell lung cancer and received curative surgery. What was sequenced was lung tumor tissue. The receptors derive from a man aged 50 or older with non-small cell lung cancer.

This CDR3 reads CASSTGTFETQYF. In DNA form, the CDR3 reads TGTGCCAGCAGCACAGGGACTTTCGAGACCCAGTACTTC. This rearrangement joins TRBV7-3 to TRBJ2-5; either TRBD1 or TRBD2 may fit D (6 bases each). The germline CDR1 and CDR2 sequences are SGHTA and FQGTGA. The V and J ends lost 5 bases and 5 bases respectively, with 12 bases between them. The CDR3 consists of 13 residues.

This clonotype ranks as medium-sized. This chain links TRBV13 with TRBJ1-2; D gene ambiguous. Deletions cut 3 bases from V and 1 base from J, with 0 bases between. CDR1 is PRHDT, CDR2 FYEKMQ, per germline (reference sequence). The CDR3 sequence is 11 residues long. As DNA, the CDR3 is TGTGCCAGCAGCTTTAACTATGGCTACACCTTC. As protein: CASSFNYGYTF. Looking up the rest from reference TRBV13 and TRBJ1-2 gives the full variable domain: AAGVIQSPRHLIKEKRETATLKCYPIPRHDTVYWYQQGPGQDPQFLISFYEKMQSDKGSIPDRFSAQQFSDYHSELNMSSLELGDSALYFCASSFNYGYTFGSGTRLTVV.

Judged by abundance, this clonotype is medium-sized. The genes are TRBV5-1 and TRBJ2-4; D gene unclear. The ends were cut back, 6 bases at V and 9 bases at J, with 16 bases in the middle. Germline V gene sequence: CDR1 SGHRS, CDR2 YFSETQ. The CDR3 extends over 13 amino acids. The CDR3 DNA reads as TGCGCCAGCAAGGGCGGAGCCTCGGGCATTCAGTACTTC. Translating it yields CASKGGASGIQYF.

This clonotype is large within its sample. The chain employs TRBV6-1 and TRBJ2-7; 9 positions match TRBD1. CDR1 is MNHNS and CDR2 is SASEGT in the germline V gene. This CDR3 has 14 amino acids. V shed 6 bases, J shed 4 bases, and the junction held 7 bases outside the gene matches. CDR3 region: CASSPGTGRYEQYF. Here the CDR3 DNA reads TGTGCCAGCAGCCCCGGGACAGGGAGGTACGAGCAGTACTTC.

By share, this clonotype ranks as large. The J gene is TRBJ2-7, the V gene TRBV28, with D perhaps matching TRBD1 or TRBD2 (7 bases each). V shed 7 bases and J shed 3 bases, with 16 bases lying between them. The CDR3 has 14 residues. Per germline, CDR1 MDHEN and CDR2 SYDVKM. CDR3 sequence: CASKGAASGYEQYF. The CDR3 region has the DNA TGTGCCAGCAAGGGGGCGGCTAGCGGCTACGAGCAGTACTTC.

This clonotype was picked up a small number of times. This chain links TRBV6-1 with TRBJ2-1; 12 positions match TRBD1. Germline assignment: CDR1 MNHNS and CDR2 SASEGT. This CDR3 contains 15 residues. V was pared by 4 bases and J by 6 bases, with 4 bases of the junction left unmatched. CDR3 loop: CASSGRDRGPNEQFF. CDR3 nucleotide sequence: TGTGCCAGCAGTGGCCGGGACAGGGGGCCCAATGAGCAGTTCTTC.

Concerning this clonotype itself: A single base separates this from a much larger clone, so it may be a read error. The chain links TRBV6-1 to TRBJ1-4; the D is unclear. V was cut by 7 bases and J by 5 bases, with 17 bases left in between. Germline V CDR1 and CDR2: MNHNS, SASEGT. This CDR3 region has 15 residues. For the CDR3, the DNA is TGTGCCAGCAATCCCCGAGGACCAGAGAATGAAAAACTGTTTTTT. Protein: CASNPRGPENEKLFF.

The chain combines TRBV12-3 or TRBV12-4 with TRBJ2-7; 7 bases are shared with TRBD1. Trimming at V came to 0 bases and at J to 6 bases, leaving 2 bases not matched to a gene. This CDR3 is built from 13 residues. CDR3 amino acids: CASSLATGSEQYF. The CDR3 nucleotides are TGTGCCAGCAGTTTAGCGACAGGGAGCGAGCAGTACTTC.

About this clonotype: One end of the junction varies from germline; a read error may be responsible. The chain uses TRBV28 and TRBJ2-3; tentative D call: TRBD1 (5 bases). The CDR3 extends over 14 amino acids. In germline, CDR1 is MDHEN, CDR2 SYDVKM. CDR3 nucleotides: TGTGCCAGCAGAGTTTCCTCCCCCACAGGTACGCAGTATTTT. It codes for CASRVSSPTGTQYF.

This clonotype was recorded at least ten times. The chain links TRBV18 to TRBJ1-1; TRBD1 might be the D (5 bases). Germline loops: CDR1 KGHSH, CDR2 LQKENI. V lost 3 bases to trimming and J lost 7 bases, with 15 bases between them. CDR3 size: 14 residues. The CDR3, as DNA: TGTGCCAGCTCACCTTTCCAGGGAGACGGTGAAGCTTTCTTT. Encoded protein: CASSPFQGDGEAFF.

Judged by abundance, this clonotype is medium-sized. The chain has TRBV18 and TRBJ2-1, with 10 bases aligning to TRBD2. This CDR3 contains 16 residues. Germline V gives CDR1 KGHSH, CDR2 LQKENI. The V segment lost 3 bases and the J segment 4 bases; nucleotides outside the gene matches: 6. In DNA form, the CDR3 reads TGTGCCAGCTCACCCCTTAGCGGGAGGCTATACAATGAGCAGTTCTTC. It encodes CASSPLSGRLYNEQFF.

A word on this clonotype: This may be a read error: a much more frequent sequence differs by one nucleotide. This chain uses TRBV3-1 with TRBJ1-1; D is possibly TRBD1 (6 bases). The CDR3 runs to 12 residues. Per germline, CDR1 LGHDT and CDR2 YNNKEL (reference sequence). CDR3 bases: TGTGCCAGCATCCAAGGGGGCACTGAAGCTTTCTTT. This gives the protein CASIQGGTEAFF.

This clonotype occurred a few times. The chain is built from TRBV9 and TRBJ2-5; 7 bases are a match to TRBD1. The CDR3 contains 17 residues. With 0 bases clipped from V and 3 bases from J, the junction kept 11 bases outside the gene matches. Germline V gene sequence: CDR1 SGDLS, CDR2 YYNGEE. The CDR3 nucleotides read TGTGCCAGCAGCGTAGGTTGGACAGGAGAATCGAAAGAGACCCAGTACTTC. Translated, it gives CASSVGWTGESKETQYF.

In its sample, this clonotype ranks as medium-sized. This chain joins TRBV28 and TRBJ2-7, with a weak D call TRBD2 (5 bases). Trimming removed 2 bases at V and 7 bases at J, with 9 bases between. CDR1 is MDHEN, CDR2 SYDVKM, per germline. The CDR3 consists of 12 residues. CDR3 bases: TGTGCCAGCAGTTTAGGACCGGGGGAGCAGTACTTC. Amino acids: CASSLGPGEQYF.

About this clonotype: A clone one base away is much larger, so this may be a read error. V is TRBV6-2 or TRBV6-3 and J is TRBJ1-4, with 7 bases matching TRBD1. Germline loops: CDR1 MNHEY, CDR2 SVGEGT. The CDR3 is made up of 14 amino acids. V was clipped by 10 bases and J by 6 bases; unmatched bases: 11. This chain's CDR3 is CANSPGQRYEKLFF. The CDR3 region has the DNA TGTGCCAACAGCCCGGGACAGCGGTATGAAAAACTGTTTTTT.

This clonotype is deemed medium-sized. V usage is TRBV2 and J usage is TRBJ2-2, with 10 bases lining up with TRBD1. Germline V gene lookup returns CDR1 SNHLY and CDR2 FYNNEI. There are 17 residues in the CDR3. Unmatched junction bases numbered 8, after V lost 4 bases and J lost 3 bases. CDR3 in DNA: TGTGCCAGCAGTGGAGCCCGGGACAGGGGATACACCGGGGAGCTGTTTTTT. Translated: CASSGARDRGYTGELFF.

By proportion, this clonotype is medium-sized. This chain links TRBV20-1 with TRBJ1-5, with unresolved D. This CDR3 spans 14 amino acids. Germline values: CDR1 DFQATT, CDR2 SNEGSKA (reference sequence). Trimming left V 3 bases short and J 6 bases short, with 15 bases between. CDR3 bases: TGCAGTGCTAGCCTTTCAAGAGATCGTCAGCCCCAGCATTTT. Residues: CSASLSRDRQPQHF.

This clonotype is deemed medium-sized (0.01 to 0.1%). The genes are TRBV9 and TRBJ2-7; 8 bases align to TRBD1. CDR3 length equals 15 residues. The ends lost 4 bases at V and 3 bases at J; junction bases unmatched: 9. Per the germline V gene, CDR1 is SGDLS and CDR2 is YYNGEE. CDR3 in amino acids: CASSPQGAYFYEQYF. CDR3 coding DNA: TGTGCCAGCAGCCCCCAGGGGGCCTATTTCTACGAGCAGTACTTC.

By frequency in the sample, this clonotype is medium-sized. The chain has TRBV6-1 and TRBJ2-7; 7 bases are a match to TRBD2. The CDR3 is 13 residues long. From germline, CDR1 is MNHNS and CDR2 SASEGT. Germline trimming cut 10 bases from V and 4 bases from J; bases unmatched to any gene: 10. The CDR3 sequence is CATNRGRAYEQYF. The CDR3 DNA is TGTGCCACCAACCGAGGGAGGGCTTACGAGCAGTACTTC.